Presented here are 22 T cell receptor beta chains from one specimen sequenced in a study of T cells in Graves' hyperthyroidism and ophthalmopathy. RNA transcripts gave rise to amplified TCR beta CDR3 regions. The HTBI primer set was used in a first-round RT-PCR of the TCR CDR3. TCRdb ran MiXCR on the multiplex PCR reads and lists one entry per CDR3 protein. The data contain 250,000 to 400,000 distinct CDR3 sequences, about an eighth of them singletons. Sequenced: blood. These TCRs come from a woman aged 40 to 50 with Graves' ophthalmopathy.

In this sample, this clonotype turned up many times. CDR3 region: CASSFNTGDPYNEQFF. CDR3 DNA: TGTGCCAGCAGCTTTAATACCGGGGACCCCTACAATGAGCAGTTCTTC. V usage is TRBV5-6 and J usage is TRBJ2-1; the D gene could be TRBD1 or TRBD2 (5 bases each). The germline gives CDR1 SGHDT, CDR2 YYEEEE. The CDR3 is 16 amino acids. With 2 bases removed from V and 2 bases from J, the gap between germline ends came to 14 bases.

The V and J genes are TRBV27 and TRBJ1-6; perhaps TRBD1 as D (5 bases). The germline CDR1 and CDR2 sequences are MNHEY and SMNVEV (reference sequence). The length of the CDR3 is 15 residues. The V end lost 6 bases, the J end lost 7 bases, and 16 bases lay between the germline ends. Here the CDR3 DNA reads TGTGCCAGCAGATACTCCGGGACTCTGAATTCACCCCTCCACTTT. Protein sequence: CASRYSGTLNSPLHF.

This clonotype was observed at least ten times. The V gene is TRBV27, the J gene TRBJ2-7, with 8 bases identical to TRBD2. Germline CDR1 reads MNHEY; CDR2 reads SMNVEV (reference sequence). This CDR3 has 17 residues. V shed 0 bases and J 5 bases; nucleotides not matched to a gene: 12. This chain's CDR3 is CASSLSGTSGRYDEQYF. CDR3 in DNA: TGTGCCAGCAGTTTATCAGGAACTAGCGGAAGATATGACGAGCAGTACTTC.

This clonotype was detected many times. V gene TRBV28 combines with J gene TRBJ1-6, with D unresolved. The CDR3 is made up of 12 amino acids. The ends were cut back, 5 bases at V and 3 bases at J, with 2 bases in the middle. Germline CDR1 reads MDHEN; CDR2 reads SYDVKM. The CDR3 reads CASSDYNSPLHF. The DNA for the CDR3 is TGTGCCAGCAGTGACTATAATTCACCCCTCCACTTT.

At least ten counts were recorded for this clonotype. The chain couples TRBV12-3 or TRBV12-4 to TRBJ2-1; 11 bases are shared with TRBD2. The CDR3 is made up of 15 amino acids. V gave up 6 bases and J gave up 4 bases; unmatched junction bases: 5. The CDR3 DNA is TGTGCCAGCAGAGATCTAGCGGGGGGTTACAATGAGCAGTTCTTC. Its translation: CASRDLAGGYNEQFF.

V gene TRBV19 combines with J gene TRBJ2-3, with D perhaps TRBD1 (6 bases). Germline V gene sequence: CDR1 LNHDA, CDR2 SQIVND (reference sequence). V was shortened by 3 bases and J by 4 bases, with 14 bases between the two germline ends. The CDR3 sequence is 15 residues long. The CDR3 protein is CASSIWQGPADTQYF. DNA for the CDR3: TGTGCCAGTAGTATCTGGCAGGGGCCCGCAGATACGCAGTATTTT.

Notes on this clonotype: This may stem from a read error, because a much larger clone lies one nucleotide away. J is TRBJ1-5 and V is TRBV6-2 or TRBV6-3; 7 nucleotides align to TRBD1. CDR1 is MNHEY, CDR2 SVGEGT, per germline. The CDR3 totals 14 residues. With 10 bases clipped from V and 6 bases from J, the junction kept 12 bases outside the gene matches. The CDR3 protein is CAIDAGGWSQPQHF. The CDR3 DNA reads TGTGCCATCGACGCAGGGGGTTGGAGTCAGCCCCAGCATTTT.

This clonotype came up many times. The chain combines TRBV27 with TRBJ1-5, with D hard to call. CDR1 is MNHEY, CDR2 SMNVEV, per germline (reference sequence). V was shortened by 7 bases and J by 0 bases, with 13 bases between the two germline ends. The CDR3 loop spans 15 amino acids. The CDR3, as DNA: TGTGCCAGCAATAGCGGCTGGGGTAGCAATCAGCCCCAGCATTTT. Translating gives CASNSGWGSNQPQHF.

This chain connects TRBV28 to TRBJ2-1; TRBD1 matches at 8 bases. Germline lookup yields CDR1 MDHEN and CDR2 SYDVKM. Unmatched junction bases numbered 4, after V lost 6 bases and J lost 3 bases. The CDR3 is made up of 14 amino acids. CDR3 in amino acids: CASSRDRLYNEQFF. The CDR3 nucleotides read TGTGCCAGCAGCAGGGACAGGCTCTACAATGAGCAGTTCTTC.

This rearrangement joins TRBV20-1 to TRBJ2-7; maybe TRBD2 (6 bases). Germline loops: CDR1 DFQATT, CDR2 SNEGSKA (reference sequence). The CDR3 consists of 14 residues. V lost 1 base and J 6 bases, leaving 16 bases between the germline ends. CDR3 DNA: TGCAGTGCTAGAGCCAGCGGGTATCTCTCCGAGCAGTACTTC. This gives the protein CSARASGYLSEQYF.

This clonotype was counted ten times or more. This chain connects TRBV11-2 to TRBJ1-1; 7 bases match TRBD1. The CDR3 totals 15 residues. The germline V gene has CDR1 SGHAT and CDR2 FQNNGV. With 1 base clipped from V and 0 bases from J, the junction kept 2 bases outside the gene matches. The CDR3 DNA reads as TGTGCCAGCAGCTTAGCACAGGGGCTGAACACTGAAGCTTTCTTT. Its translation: CASSLAQGLNTEAFF.

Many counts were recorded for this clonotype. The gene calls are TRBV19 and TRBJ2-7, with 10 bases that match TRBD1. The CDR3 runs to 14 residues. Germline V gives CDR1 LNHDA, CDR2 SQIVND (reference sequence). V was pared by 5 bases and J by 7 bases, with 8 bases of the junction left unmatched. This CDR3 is CASSWRQGAWEQYF. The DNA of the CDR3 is TGTGCCAGTAGTTGGAGACAGGGGGCGTGGGAGCAGTACTTC.

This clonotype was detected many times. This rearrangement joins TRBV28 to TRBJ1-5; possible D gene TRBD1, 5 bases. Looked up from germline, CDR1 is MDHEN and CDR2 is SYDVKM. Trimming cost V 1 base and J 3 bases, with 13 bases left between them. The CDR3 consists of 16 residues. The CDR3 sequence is CASSLSPGSDNQPQHF. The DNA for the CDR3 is TGTGCCAGCAGTTTATCCCCAGGGTCAGACAATCAGCCCCAGCATTTT.

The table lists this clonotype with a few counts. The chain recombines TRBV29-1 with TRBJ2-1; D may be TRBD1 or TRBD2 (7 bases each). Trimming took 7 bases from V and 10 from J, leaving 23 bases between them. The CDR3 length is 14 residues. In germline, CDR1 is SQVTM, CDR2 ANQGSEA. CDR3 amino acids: CSAQGGTVGGEQFF. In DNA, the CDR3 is TGCAGCGCCCAGGGAGGGACAGTGGGTGGGGAGCAGTTCTTC.

CDR3 protein: CASSLSFRRRRSRDGYTF. The CDR3 nucleotides are TGTGCCAGCAGTCTTTCCTTTAGGCGCAGGCGCAGCAGGGATGGCTACACCTTC. The V and J genes are TRBV12-3 or TRBV12-4 and TRBJ1-2, with D tentatively TRBD1 (5 bases). Trimming took 5 bases from V and 6 from J, leaving 28 bases between them. The CDR3 is 18 residues long.

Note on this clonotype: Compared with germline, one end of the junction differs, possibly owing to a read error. The CDR3, as DNA: TGTGCCAGCAGCCACGGACAGGGCCAAGGGACCCAGTACTTC. This encodes CASSHGQGQGTQYF. V is TRBV7-9 and J is TRBJ2-5; 8 positions agree with TRBD1. Germline lookup yields CDR1 SEHNR and CDR2 FQNEAQ (reference sequence). The CDR3 is 14 amino acids. Variable domain in full (rest from reference TRBV7-9 and TRBJ2-5): DTGVSQNPRHKITKRGQNVTFRCDPISEHNRLYWYRQTLGQGPEFLTYFQNEAQLEKSRLLSDRFSAERPKGSFSTLEIQRTEQGDSAMYLCASSHGQGQGTQYFGPGTRLLVL.

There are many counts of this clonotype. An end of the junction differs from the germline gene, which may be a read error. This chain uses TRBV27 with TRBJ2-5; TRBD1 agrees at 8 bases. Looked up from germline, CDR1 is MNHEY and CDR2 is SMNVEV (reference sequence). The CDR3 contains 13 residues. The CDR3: CASRPGGLEAQYF. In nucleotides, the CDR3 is TGTGCCAGCAGGCCAGGGGGCCTAGAGGCCCAGTACTTC.

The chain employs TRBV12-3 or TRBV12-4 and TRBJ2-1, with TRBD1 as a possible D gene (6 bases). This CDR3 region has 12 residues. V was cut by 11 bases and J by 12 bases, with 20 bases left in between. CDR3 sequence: CAPNFVLGAQFF. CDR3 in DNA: TGTGCCCCCAACTTCGTCCTGGGGGCGCAGTTCTTC.

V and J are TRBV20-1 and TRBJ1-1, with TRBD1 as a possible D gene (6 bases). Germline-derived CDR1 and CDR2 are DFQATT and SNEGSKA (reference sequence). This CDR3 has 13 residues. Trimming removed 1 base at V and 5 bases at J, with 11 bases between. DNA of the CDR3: TGCAGTGCTAGAGTGACAGGTACAACTGAAGCTTTCTTT. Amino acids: CSARVTGTTEAFF.

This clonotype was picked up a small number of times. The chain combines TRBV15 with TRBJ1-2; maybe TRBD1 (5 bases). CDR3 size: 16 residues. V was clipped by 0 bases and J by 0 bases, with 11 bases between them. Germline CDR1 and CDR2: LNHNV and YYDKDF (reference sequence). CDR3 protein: CATSREVMDTNYGYTF. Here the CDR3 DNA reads TGTGCCACCAGCAGAGAAGTTATGGACACTAACTATGGCTACACCTTC.

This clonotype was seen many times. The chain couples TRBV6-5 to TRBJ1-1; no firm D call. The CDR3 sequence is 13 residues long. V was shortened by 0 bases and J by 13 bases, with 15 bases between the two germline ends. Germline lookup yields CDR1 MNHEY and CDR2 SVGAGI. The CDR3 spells CASSYSLVTELFF. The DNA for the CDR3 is TGTGCCAGCAGTTACTCGCTCGTCACCGAGCTTTTCTTT.

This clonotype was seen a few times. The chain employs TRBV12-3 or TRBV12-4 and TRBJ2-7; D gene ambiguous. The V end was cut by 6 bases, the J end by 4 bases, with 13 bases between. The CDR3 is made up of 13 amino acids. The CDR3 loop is CASSRHVHYEQYF. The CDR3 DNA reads TGTGCCAGCAGCCGCCACGTTCATTACGAGCAGTACTTC.